What follows are 28 T cell receptor beta chains derived from one specimen sequenced in a study of blood T cells in healthy people across ages. Together with a sample-barcoded 5' primer, a J-beta primer mix was included in a second PCR lasting roughly 6 to 12 cycles. TCRdb re-analysed the 5' RACE reads in MiXCR, keeping a single row per CDR3 protein. Among roughly 800,000 distinct CDR3 sequences listed, roughly 60% were seen once. Specimen: blood. The receptors shown here come from a man aged 30 to 45 in good health.

This rearrangement joins TRBV7-2 to TRBJ2-5; D is ambiguous. The length of the CDR3 is 14 residues. Germline CDR1 reads SGHTA; CDR2 reads FQGNSA. With 5 bases removed from V and 5 bases from J, the gap between germline ends came to 15 bases. This CDR3 reads CASSPMRGAETQYF. The CDR3 nucleotides are TGTGCCAGCAGCCCCATGCGTGGAGCGGAGACCCAGTACTTC.

The V call is TRBV12-3 or TRBV12-4, the J call TRBJ2-7; 7 positions match TRBD2. V lost 5 bases, J lost 6 bases, and 16 bases stayed unmatched. The CDR3 has 16 residues. The CDR3 bases are TGTGCCAGCAGTGGGGGGGTTATTGTTGGTCTTGGCGAGCAGTACTTC. This translates into CASSGGVIVGLGEQYF.

The chain couples TRBV29-1 to TRBJ2-6; D unclear. The CDR3 runs to 13 residues. Germline lookup yields CDR1 SQVTM and CDR2 ANQGSEA. The CDR3 here is CSAAFSGANVLTF. The DNA for the CDR3 is TGCAGTGCGGCTTTCTCTGGGGCCAACGTCCTGACTTTC.

This clonotype turned up a few times. The gene calls are TRBV27 and TRBJ2-5, with no clear D. The ends were cut back, 4 bases at V and 1 base at J, with 7 bases in the middle. The CDR3 sequence is 13 residues long. In germline, CDR1 is MNHEY, CDR2 SMNVEV (reference sequence). The CDR3 protein is CASSYRAQETQYF. The CDR3 DNA sequence: TGTGCCAGCAGTTACCGGGCCCAAGAGACCCAGTACTTC.

J is TRBJ1-4 and V is TRBV7-2; D might be TRBD1 (5 bases). Trimming took 6 bases from V and 0 from J, leaving 14 bases between them. Germline V CDR1 and CDR2: SGHTA, FQGNSA. The CDR3 loop spans 16 amino acids. The CDR3 protein is CASSQRQPATNEKLFF. In DNA form, the CDR3 reads TGTGCCAGCAGTCAGAGACAGCCTGCAACTAATGAAAAACTGTTTTTT.

This clonotype was seen a handful of times. The rearrangement joins TRBV20-1 to TRBJ2-5; 7 bases are a match to TRBD1. The DNA end is a closer match to TRBJ2-7, so the J assignment may be wrong. This CDR3 has 14 amino acids. Germline lookup yields CDR1 DFQATT and CDR2 SNEGSKA (reference sequence). This chain's CDR3 is CSAPHRGATYEQYF. CDR3 sequence (DNA): TGCAGTGCACCCCACAGGGGCGCTACCTACGAGCAGTACTTC.

V gene TRBV6-1 combines with J gene TRBJ2-3, with 11 bases aligning to TRBD2. Trimming at V came to 2 bases and at J to 5 bases, leaving 18 bases not matched to a gene. Germline assignment: CDR1 MNHNS and CDR2 SASEGT. The CDR3 contains 20 residues. CDR3 residues: CASSEPHIAGGRWVGDTQYF. The CDR3 DNA follows: TGTGCCAGCAGTGAACCCCACATAGCGGGGGGGCGGTGGGTCGGAGATACGCAGTATTTT.

V gene TRBV5-1 combines with J gene TRBJ2-1; D perhaps matches TRBD2 (5 bases). Germline assignment: CDR1 SGHRS and CDR2 YFSETQ. This CDR3 has 14 amino acids. V was trimmed by 6 bases and J by 6 bases, leaving 16 bases between them. CDR3 bases: TGCGCCAGCAAGGAACGGCTAGCAGTCAATGAGCAGTTCTTC. This encodes CASKERLAVNEQFF.

The chain recombines TRBV29-1 with TRBJ2-1, with D maybe TRBD1 (6 bases). Between the trimmed V and J ends, which lost 7 bases and 9 bases, there was a span of 22 bases. The CDR3 sequence is 14 residues long. In germline, CDR1 is SQVTM, CDR2 ANQGSEA. The CDR3 sequence is CSGGQGSRSGEQFF. For the CDR3, the DNA is TGCAGCGGTGGGCAGGGGTCGAGGTCAGGTGAGCAGTTCTTC.

The V call is TRBV7-2, the J call TRBJ2-5, with D unresolved. Trimming pared 4 bases from V and 11 bases from J, leaving 20 bases between. There are 14 residues in the CDR3. Germline V gene data show CDR1 as SGHTA and CDR2 as FQGNSA. This CDR3 is CASSSRPVSYKQYF. DNA for the CDR3: TGTGCCAGCAGCTCCCGACCCGTCTCCTACAAGCAGTACTTC.

The chain carries TRBV20-1 and TRBJ1-1, with a tentative D call TRBD1 (6 bases). Germline V gives CDR1 DFQATT, CDR2 SNEGSKA (reference sequence). The CDR3 loop spans 12 amino acids. Trimming left V 3 bases short and J 2 bases short, with 7 bases between. CDR3: CSARGGNTEAFF. CDR3 in DNA: TGCAGTGCTAGGGGGGGCAACACTGAAGCTTTCTTT.

J is TRBJ2-5 and V is TRBV30; maybe TRBD1 (6 bases). V was trimmed by 1 base and J by 3 bases, leaving 9 bases between them. This CDR3 has 13 amino acids. Germline assignment: CDR1 GTSNPN and CDR2 SVGIG (reference sequence). CDR3 amino acids: CAWSGTAKETQYF. CDR3 in DNA: TGTGCCTGGAGTGGGACAGCAAAAGAGACCCAGTACTTC.

In this sample, this clonotype turned up a few times. V gene TRBV7-9 combines with J gene TRBJ2-2, with 11 nucleotides matching TRBD2. The trim removed 5 bases at V and 6 bases at J, leaving 11 bases unmatched. Per germline, CDR1 SEHNR and CDR2 FQNEAQ (reference sequence). CDR3 size: 17 residues. CDR3 DNA: TGTGCCAGCAGCCGTACTCGACTAGCGGGACTTCCCGGGGAGCTGTTTTTT. Its translation: CASSRTRLAGLPGELFF.

CDR3 sequence (DNA): TGTGCCAGCAGCCCAATCGGTTGGGATACGCAGTATTTT. Amino acids: CASSPIGWDTQYF. The chain is built from TRBV5-6 and TRBJ2-3; no reliable D call. V gave up 4 bases and J gave up 6 bases, with 12 bases separating them. CDR1 is SGHDT, CDR2 YYEEEE, per germline. The CDR3 has 13 amino acids. Combining the CDR3 with reference TRBV5-6 and TRBJ2-3 gives the whole variable domain DAGVTQSPTHLIKTRGQQVTLRCSPKSGHDTVSWYQQALGQGPQFIFQYYEEEERQRGNFPDRFSGHQFPNYSSELNVNALLLGDSALYLCASSPIGWDTQYFGPGTRLTVL.

This clonotype appeared a few times. The rearrangement uses TRBV9 and TRBJ2-1, with 8 positions matching TRBD2. This CDR3 is 15 amino acids long. Unmatched junction bases numbered 4, after V lost 0 bases and J lost 5 bases. Germline V gives CDR1 SGDLS, CDR2 YYNGEE. The CDR3, as DNA: TGTGCCAGCAGCGTAGCTGGCGGGAGGCACAATGAGCAGTTCTTC. This codes for CASSVAGGRHNEQFF.

The gene calls are TRBV7-2 and TRBJ2-3; 7 bases are shared with TRBD2. Germline values: CDR1 SGHTA, CDR2 FQGNSA. This CDR3 region has 17 residues. Germline trimming cut 3 bases from V and 3 bases from J; bases unmatched to any gene: 12. The CDR3 DNA is TGTGCCAGCAGCTTCTCCCCGGCCGGGGGGATAACAGATACGCAGTATTTT. Its protein product is CASSFSPAGGITDTQYF.

The chain has TRBV4-2 and TRBJ2-3; D is perhaps TRBD2 (6 bases). In germline, CDR1 is LGHNA, CDR2 YNFKEQ. This CDR3 has 16 amino acids. V was shortened by 2 bases and J by 4 bases, with 16 bases between the two germline ends. The CDR3 DNA is TGTGCCAGCAGCCAAAAGGGAATAGCGGTGTCAGATACGCAGTATTTT. It is translated as CASSQKGIAVSDTQYF.

There are a few counts of this clonotype. V is TRBV28 and J is TRBJ1-2, with D hard to call. Germline V gives CDR1 MDHEN, CDR2 SYDVKM. Trimming took 2 bases from V and 0 from J, leaving 4 bases between them. The CDR3 spans 13 residues. CDR3: CASSLVPNYGYTF. The CDR3 nucleotides read TGTGCCAGCAGTTTAGTCCCTAACTATGGCTACACCTTC.

This chain uses TRBV20-1 with TRBJ2-7; 8 nucleotides align to TRBD1. Germline V gives CDR1 DFQATT, CDR2 SNEGSKA (reference sequence). The CDR3 covers 12 residues. Trimming cost V 5 bases and J 10 bases; bases outside gene matches: 10. The DNA for the CDR3 is TGCAGTGCTTGGCGACAGGGGAGAATTCAGTACTTC. Its translation: CSAWRQGRIQYF.

The chain uses TRBV30 and TRBJ1-3; 10 bases match TRBD1. V was clipped by 6 bases and J by 0 bases; unmatched bases: 5. The CDR3 consists of 15 residues. Germline loops: CDR1 GTSNPN, CDR2 SVGIG (reference sequence). The chain's CDR3 is CACGTGATSGNTIYF. Written as DNA, the CDR3 is TGTGCCTGTGGGACAGGGGCAACCTCTGGAAACACCATATATTTT. The variable domain in full, with the rest retrieved from reference TRBV30 and TRBJ1-3, is SQTIHQWPATLVQPVGSPLSLECTVEGTSNPNLYWYRQAAGRGLQLLFYSVGIGQISSEVPQNLSASRPQDRQFILSSKKLLLSDSGFYLCACGTGATSGNTIYFGEGSWLTVV.

The genes are TRBV11-2 and TRBJ2-1; the match to TRBD2 covers 7 bases. Germline CDR1 reads SGHAT; CDR2 reads FQNNGV. Germline trimming cut 5 bases from V and 0 bases from J; bases unmatched to any gene: 4. The CDR3 contains 15 residues. The CDR3 bases are TGTGCCAGCAGCATCCTAGCGGCCTCCTACAATGAGCAGTTCTTC. Translated, it gives CASSILAASYNEQFF.

A few counts support this clonotype. The gene calls are TRBV28 and TRBJ2-5, with TRBD1 identical over 7 bases. This CDR3 has 15 residues. CDR1 is MDHEN and CDR2 is SYDVKM in the germline V gene. J was trimmed by 5 bases and V by 5 bases; bases with no gene match: 11. The chain's CDR3 is CASSPPLGGRETQYF. CDR3 nucleotides: TGTGCCAGCAGTCCCCCCTTAGGGGGCAGGGAGACCCAGTACTTC.

The chain uses TRBV10-3 and TRBJ2-1; D perhaps matches TRBD1 (7 bases). The V gene lost 4 bases and the J gene lost 7 bases, with 14 bases spanning the gap. The CDR3 covers 14 residues. CDR1 is ENHRY and CDR2 is SYGVKD in the germline V gene. The CDR3 sequence: CAISVSQGTNEQFF. CDR3 sequence (DNA): TGTGCCATCAGTGTGTCACAGGGGACTAATGAGCAGTTCTTC.

The chain employs TRBV10-3 and TRBJ1-6; D uncertain. V shed 4 bases and J shed 3 bases, with 4 bases lying between them. Germline V gene sequence: CDR1 ENHRY, CDR2 SYGVKD. The CDR3 contains 13 residues. The CDR3 sequence is CAISGGYNSPLHF. CDR3 sequence (DNA): TGTGCCATCAGTGGGGGCTATAATTCACCCCTCCACTTT.

The chain recombines TRBV15 with TRBJ2-1; a possible D gene is TRBD2 (6 bases). Deletions cut 0 bases from V and 3 bases from J, with 27 bases between. CDR3 size: 21 residues. Germline V gene sequence: CDR1 LNHNV, CDR2 YYDKDF (reference sequence). Here the CDR3 reads CATSRDSPGTDLWAFYNEQFF. CDR3 nucleotides: TGTGCCACCAGCAGAGATTCCCCAGGGACTGACTTGTGGGCGTTCTACAATGAGCAGTTCTTC.

The chain has TRBV29-1 and TRBJ2-5, with D tentatively TRBD2 (6 bases). The CDR3 spans 13 residues. Germline V gives CDR1 SQVTM, CDR2 ANQGSEA. Trimming removed 6 bases at V and 2 bases at J, with 13 bases between. Here the CDR3 DNA reads TGCAGCGTACCGGGACTGAGGCAAGAGACCCAGTACTTC. Translation gives CSVPGLRQETQYF. Full variable domain (outside the CDR3, taken from reference TRBV29-1 and TRBJ2-5): SAVISQKPSRDICQRGTSLTIQCQVDSQVTMMFWYRQQPGQSLTLIATANQGSEATYESGFVIDKFPISRPNLTFSTLTVSNMSPEDSSIYLCSVPGLRQETQYFGPGTRLLVL.

The sample holds one count of this clonotype. CDR3 in amino acids: CASSRTEAKNYGYTF. The CDR3 DNA sequence: TGTGCCAGCAGCCGCACGGAGGCGAAAAACTATGGCTACACCTTC. The chain links TRBV3-1 to TRBJ1-2; D is unclear. Per the germline V gene, CDR1 is LGHDT and CDR2 is YNNKEL (reference sequence). The ends were cut back, 4 bases at V and 2 bases at J, with 14 bases in the middle. The CDR3 loop spans 15 amino acids. Supplemented by reference TRBV3-1 and TRBJ1-2, the full variable domain reads DTAVSQTPKYLVTQMGNDKSIKCEQNLGHDTMYWYKQDSKKFLKIMFSYNNKELIINETVPNRFSPKSPDKAHLNLHINSLELGDSAVYFCASSRTEAKNYGYTFGSGTRLTVV.

The chain combines TRBV29-1 with TRBJ1-2, with 7 bases lining up with TRBD1. This CDR3 comprises 13 residues. V trimming: 3 bases; J trimming: 8 bases; junction bases outside the gene matches: 9. The V gene's germline CDR1 is SQVTM and CDR2 ANQGSEA. The CDR3 DNA follows: TGCAGCGTTGACGCCGTGAGGGGGCACGGCTACACCTTC. It specifies CSVDAVRGHGYTF.